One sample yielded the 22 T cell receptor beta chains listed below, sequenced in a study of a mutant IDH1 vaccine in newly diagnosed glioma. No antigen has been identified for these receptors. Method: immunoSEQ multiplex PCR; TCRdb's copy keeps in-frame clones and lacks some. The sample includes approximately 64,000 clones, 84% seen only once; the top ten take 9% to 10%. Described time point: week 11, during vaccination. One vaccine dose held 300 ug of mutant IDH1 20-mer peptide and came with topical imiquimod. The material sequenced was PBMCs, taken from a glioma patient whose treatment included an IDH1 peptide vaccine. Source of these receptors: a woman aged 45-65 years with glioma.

CDR3 DNA sequence: TGTGCCAGCAGCGCGACAGGGCAGGAGACCCAGTACTTC. Encoded protein: CASSATGQETQYF. The chain is built from TRBV9 and TRBJ2-5; 7 positions match TRBD1. V shed 3 bases and J 5 bases; nucleotides not matched to a gene: 4. In germline, CDR1 is SGDLS, CDR2 YYNGEE. The CDR3 extends over 13 amino acids.

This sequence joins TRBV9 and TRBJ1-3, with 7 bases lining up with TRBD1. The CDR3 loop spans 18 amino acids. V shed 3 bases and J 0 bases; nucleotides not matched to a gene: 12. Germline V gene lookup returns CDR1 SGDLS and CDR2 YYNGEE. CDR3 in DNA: TGTGCCAGCAGCGCAACGGGTGGACAGGTCAGCTCTGGAAACACCATATATTTT. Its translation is CASSATGGQVSSGNTIYF.

CDR3 sequence: CASSSGTDSNQPQHF. The DNA of the CDR3 is TGTGCCAGCAGTTCCGGGACGGATAGCAATCAGCCCCAGCATTTT. This chain uses TRBV27 with TRBJ1-5, with D possibly matching TRBD1 (5 bases). V was shortened by 4 bases and J by 0 bases, with 10 bases between the two germline ends. CDR1 and CDR2 from the germline V gene are MNHEY and SMNVEV (reference sequence). CDR3 length: 15 amino acids.

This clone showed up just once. The CDR3 spells CASSEDRSNYGYTF. CDR3 nucleotide sequence: TGTGCCAGCAGTGAGGACAGGAGTAACTATGGCTACACCTTC. The chain uses TRBV2 and TRBJ1-2; 7 bases are a match to TRBD1. After removal of 3 bases from V and 1 base from J, the junction contained 2 bases not matched to a gene. This CDR3 spans 14 amino acids. CDR1 SNHLY and CDR2 FYNNEI come from the germline V gene.

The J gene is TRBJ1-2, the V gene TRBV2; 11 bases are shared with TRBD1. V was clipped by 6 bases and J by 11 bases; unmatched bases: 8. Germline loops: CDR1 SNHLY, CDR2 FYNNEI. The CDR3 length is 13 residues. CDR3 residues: CASSTYGTGGYTF. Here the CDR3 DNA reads TGTGCCAGCAGCACTTACGGGACAGGGGGTTACACCTTC.

The CDR3 sequence: CASSQDSGGPGELFF. CDR3 bases: TGTGCCAGCAGCCAAGACTCCGGGGGGCCCGGGGAGCTGTTTTTT. The genes are TRBV4-2 and TRBJ2-2; D is possibly TRBD2 (7 bases). CDR3 length: 15 amino acids. The ends were cut back, 0 bases at V and 6 bases at J, with 11 bases in the middle. Germline V CDR1 and CDR2: LGHNA, YNFKEQ.

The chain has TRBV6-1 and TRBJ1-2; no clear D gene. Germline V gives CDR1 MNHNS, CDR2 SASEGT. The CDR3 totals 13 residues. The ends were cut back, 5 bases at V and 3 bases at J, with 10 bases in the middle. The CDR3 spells CASSREGYYGYTF. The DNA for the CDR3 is TGTGCCAGCAGTCGGGAGGGCTACTATGGCTACACCTTC.

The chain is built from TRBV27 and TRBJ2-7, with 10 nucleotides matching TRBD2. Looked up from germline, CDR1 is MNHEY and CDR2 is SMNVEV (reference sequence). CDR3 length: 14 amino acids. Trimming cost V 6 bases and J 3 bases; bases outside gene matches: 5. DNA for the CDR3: TGTGCCAGCAGCAAGCGGGAGGGAAACTACGAGCAGTACTTC. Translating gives CASSKREGNYEQYF.

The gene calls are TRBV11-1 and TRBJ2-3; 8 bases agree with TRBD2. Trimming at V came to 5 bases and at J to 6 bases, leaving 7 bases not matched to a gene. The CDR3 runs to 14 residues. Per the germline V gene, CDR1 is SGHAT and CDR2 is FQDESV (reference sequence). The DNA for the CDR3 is TGTGCCAGCAGCCCTCGGGGGGGCGGGGATACGCAGTATTTT. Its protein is CASSPRGGGDTQYF. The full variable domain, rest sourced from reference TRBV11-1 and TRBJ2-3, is EAEVAQSPRYKITEKSQAVAFWCDPISGHATLYWYRQILGQGPELLVQFQDESVVDDSQLPKDRFSAERLKGVDSTLKIQPAELGDSAMYLCASSPRGGGDTQYFGPGTRLTVL.

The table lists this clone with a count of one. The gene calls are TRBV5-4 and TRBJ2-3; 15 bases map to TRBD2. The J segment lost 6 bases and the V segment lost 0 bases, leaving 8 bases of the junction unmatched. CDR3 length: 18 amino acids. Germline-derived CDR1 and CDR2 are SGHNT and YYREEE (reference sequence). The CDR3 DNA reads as TGTGCCAGCAGCTTGGGAGGACTAGCGGGGGGGGCTGGGGATACGCAGTATTTT. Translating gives CASSLGGLAGGAGDTQYF.

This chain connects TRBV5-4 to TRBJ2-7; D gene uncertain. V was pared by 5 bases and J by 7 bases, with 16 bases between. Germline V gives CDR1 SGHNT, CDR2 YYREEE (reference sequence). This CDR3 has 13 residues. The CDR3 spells CASSRPSTVEQYF. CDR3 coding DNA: TGTGCCAGCAGTCGCCCCTCTACTGTGGAGCAGTACTTC.

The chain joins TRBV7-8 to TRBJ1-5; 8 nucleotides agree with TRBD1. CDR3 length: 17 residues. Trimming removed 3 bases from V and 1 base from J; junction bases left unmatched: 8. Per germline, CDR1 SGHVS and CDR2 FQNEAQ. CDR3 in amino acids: CASSLTGDVVSNQPQHF. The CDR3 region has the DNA TGTGCCAGCAGCTTGACAGGGGACGTTGTGAGCAATCAGCCCCAGCATTTT. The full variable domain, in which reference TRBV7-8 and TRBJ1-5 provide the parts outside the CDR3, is GAGVSQSPRYKVAKRGQDVALRCDPISGHVSLFWYQQALGQGPEFLTYFQNEAQLDKSGLPSDRFFAERPEGSVSTLKIQRTQQEDSAVYLCASSLTGDVVSNQPQHFGDGTRLSIL.

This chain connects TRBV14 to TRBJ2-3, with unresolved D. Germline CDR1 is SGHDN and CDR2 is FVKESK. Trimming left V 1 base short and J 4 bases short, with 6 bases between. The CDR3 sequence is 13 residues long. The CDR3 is CASSQVRADTQYF. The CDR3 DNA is TGTGCCAGCAGCCAAGTCCGGGCAGATACGCAGTATTTT.

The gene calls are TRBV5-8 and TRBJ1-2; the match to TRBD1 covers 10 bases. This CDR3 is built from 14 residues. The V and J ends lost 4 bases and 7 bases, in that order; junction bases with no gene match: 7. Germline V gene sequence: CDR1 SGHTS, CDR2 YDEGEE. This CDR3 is CASSLDRGLTGYTF. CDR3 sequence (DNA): TGTGCCAGCAGCCTGGACAGGGGGTTGACTGGCTACACCTTC.

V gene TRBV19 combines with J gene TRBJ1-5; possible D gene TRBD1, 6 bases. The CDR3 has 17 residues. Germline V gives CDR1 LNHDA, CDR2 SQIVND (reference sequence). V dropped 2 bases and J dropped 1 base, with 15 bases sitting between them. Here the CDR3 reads CASSIPVTGRSNQPQHF. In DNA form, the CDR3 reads TGTGCCAGTAGTATACCCGTAACAGGGCGGAGCAATCAGCCCCAGCATTTT. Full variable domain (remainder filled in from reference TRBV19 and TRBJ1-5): DGGITQSPKYLFRKEGQNVTLSCEQNLNHDAMYWYRQDPGQGLRLIYYSQIVNDFQKGDIAEGYSVSREKKESFPLTVTSAQKNPTAFYLCASSIPVTGRSNQPQHFGDGTRLSIL.

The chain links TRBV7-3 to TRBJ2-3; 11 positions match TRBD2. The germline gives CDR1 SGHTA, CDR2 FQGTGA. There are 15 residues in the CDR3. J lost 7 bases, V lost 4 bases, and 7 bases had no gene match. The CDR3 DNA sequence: TGTGCCAGCAGCTCGACGACTAGCGGGGAACATACGCAGTATTTT. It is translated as CASSSTTSGEHTQYF. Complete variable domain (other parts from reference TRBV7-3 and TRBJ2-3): GAGVSQTPSNKVTEKGKYVELRCDPISGHTALYWYRQSLGQGPEFLIYFQGTGAADDSGLPNDRFFAVRPEGSVSTLKIQRTERGDSAVYLCASSSTTSGEHTQYFGPGTRLTVL.

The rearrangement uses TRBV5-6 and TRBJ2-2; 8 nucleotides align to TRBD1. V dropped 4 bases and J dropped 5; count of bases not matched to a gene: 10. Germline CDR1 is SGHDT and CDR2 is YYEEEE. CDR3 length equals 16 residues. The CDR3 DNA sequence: TGTGCCAGCAGCCTCTCTAGGACAGGGCGTACCGGGGAGCTGTTTTTT. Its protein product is CASSLSRTGRTGELFF.

CDR3 nucleotide sequence: TGTGCCAGCAGCTTCGGGCTCCTGGGTTCACCCCTCCACTTT. It is translated as CASSFGLLGSPLHF. The rearrangement uses TRBV5-4 and TRBJ1-6, with D unresolved. The CDR3 has 14 amino acids. Germline loops: CDR1 SGHNT, CDR2 YYREEE (reference sequence). V was shortened by 2 bases and J by 9 bases, with 12 bases between the two germline ends.

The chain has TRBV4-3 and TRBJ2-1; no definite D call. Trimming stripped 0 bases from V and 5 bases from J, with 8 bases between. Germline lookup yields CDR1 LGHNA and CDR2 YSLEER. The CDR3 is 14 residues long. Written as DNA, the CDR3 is TGCGCCAGCAGCCAAGAGTATAGGGACAATGAGCAGTTCTTC. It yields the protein CASSQEYRDNEQFF.

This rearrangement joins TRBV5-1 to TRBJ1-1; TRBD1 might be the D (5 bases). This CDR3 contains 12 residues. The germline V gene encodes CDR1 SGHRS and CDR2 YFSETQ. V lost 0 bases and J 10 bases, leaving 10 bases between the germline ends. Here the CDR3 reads CASSLEGAGAFF. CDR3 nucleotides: TGCGCCAGCAGCTTGGAAGGGGCGGGAGCTTTCTTT.

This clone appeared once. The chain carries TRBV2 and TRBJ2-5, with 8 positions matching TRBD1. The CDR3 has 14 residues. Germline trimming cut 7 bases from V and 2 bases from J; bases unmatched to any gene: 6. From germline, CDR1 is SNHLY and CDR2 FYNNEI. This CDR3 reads CASTSRDRQETQYF. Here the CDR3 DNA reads TGTGCCAGCACCTCGAGGGACAGGCAAGAGACCCAGTACTTC.

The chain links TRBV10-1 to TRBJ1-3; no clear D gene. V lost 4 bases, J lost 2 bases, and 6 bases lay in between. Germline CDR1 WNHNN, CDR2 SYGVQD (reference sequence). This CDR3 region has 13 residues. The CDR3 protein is CASSVRAGNTIYF. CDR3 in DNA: TGCGCCAGCAGTGTTCGAGCTGGAAACACCATATATTTT.